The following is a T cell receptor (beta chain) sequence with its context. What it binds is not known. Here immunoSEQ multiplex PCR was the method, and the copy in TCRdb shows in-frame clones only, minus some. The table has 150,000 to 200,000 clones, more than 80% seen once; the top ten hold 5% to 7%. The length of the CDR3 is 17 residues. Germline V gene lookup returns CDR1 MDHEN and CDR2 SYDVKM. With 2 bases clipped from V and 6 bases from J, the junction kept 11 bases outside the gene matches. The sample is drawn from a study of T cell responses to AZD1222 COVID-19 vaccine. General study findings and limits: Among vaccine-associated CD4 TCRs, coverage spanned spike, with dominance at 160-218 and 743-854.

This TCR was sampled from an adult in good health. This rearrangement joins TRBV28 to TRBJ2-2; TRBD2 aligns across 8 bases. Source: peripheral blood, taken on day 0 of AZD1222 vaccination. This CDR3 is CASSLPPGGPGAGELFF. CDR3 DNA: TGTGCCAGCAGTTTACCGCCGGGAGGGCCCGGGGCCGGGGAGCTGTTTTTT. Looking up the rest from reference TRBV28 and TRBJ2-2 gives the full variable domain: DVKVTQSSRYLVKRTGEKVFLECVQDMDHENMFWYRQDPGLGLRLIYFSYDVKMKEKGDIPEGYSVSREKKERFSLILESASTNQTSMYLCASSLPPGGPGAGELFFGEGSRLTVL.